A single sample gave rise to the 18 T cell receptor beta chains below, sequenced in a study of blood T cell repertoires in COVID-19 (dated by TCRdb to 2020 to 2021). The library was obtained by the immunoSEQ multiplex PCR assay. TCRdb stores this immuneACCESS table with in-frame sequences only. Part of the clones is absent; in the studies checked, under half of the shortfall reflects unresolved V genes, and no reason is known for the rest. Present in this sample are 400,000 or so clones, around 91% of which were seen just once. Around 1.5% of the sample is held by the ten biggest clonotypes. Sequenced input: peripheral blood. These receptors all stem from a middle-aged woman with COVID-19, enrolled during active disease.

The rearrangement uses TRBV4-3 and TRBJ2-7, with 9 bases identical to TRBD1. Unmatched junction bases numbered 10, after V lost 3 bases and J lost 4 bases. This CDR3 contains 16 residues. From germline, CDR1 is LGHNA and CDR2 YSLEER. CDR3 DNA: TGCGCCAGCAGCCAGGGGACAGGGCGTATCCCATACGAGCAGTACTTC. Translating it yields CASSQGTGRIPYEQYF.

This chain links TRBV28 with TRBJ2-7; no reliable D call. Trimming left V 6 bases short and J 1 base short, with 7 bases between. The CDR3 runs to 12 residues. Germline V gene sequence: CDR1 MDHEN, CDR2 SYDVKM. The CDR3 is CASRAVSYEQYF. The DNA of the CDR3 is TGTGCCAGCAGGGCAGTATCCTACGAGCAGTACTTC.

This clone was found once. The V call is TRBV7-2, the J call TRBJ2-5, with TRBD2 identical over 9 bases. There are 14 residues in the CDR3. The germline CDR1 and CDR2 sequences are SGHTA and FQGNSA. J gave up 4 bases and V 6 bases, and 6 bases lay outside the gene matches. The DNA of the CDR3 is TGTGCCAGCAGGCCCGGGACTAGCTTAGAGACCCAGTACTTC. This encodes CASRPGTSLETQYF. The full variable domain, in which reference TRBV7-2 and TRBJ2-5 provide the parts outside the CDR3, is GAGVSQSPSNKVTEKGKDVELRCDPISGHTALYWYRQSLGQGLEFLIYFQGNSAPDKSGLPSDRFSAERTGGSVSTLTIQRTQQEDSAVYLCASRPGTSLETQYFGPGTRLLVL.

V is TRBV4-3 and J is TRBJ1-2; D ambiguous. The CDR3 totals 15 residues. Germline V gene lookup returns CDR1 LGHNA and CDR2 YSLEER. Trimming pared 0 bases from V and 7 bases from J, leaving 15 bases between. CDR3 amino acids: CASSQDQIPGVGYTF. In DNA, the CDR3 is TGCGCCAGCAGCCAAGATCAAATTCCCGGGGTTGGCTACACCTTC.

V is TRBV25-1 and J is TRBJ1-4; TRBD1 is a possible D gene (5 bases). Trimming shortened V by 4 bases and J by 5 bases, and 8 bases separated the two germline ends. The CDR3 spans 13 residues. Germline CDR1 is MGHDK and CDR2 is SYGVNS. For the CDR3, the DNA is TGTGCCAGCAGTGCTTGGGGCAATGAAAAACTGTTTTTT. As protein: CASSAWGNEKLFF.

The chain combines TRBV28 with TRBJ1-2, with TRBD1 identical over 9 bases. Germline V gene sequence: CDR1 MDHEN, CDR2 SYDVKM. The junction had 6 bases not matched to a gene; V was cut back by 10 bases and J by 3 bases. CDR3 size: 13 residues. In DNA form, the CDR3 reads TGTGCCACCTGGACAGGGGTGTACTATGGCTACACCTTC. It codes for CATWTGVYYGYTF.

This clone was seen more than once but under ten times. The chain couples TRBV11-2 to TRBJ1-5; 7 bases align to TRBD1. The CDR3 runs to 15 residues. Germline V CDR1 and CDR2: SGHAT, FQNNGV. Unmatched junction bases numbered 9, after V lost 5 bases and J lost 5 bases. In DNA, the CDR3 is TGTGCCAGCAGCCGCACAGGGGACCGCGATCAGCCCCAGCATTTT. It yields the protein CASSRTGDRDQPQHF.

This clone was seen a few times. CDR3 coding DNA: TGTGCCAGCAGCCAAGGGGGCAGGGGTTTTACCTACGAGCAGTACTTC. Protein sequence: CASSQGGRGFTYEQYF. This chain joins TRBV4-2 and TRBJ2-7; D perhaps matches TRBD1 (6 bases). The germline V and J ends were trimmed by 1 base and 2 bases, with 15 bases remaining between them. CDR1 and CDR2 (germline): LGHNA, YNFKEQ. The CDR3 has 16 amino acids.

The chain joins TRBV10-3 to TRBJ2-1; 16 nucleotides align to TRBD2. The germline V gene encodes CDR1 ENHRY and CDR2 SYGVKD. Trimming took 10 bases from V and 7 from J; bases not matched to a gene: 13. The length of the CDR3 is 17 residues. CDR3 protein: CATSGTSGRVQDNEQFF. The CDR3 DNA sequence: TGTGCCACCTCCGGGACTAGCGGGAGGGTCCAGGATAATGAGCAGTTCTTC.

This rearrangement joins TRBV9 to TRBJ2-4; 9 bases are shared with TRBD1. Germline V gene sequence: CDR1 SGDLS, CDR2 YYNGEE. Trimming took 0 bases from V and 9 from J; bases not matched to a gene: 10. The CDR3 has 16 residues. In DNA form, the CDR3 reads TGTGCCAGCAGCGTAGCTACCGGTCGGACAGGGGCCATTCAGTACTTC. Amino acids: CASSVATGRTGAIQYF. Complete variable domain (other parts from reference TRBV9 and TRBJ2-4): DSGVTQTPKHLITATGQRVTLRCSPRSGDLSVYWYQQSLDQGLQFLIQYYNGEERAKGNILERFSAQQFPDLHSELNLSSLELGDSALYFCASSVATGRTGAIQYFGAGTRLSVL.

V and J are TRBV12-3 or TRBV12-4 and TRBJ1-4; a weak D match, TRBD1 (6 bases). V gave up 3 bases and J gave up 5 bases, with 7 bases separating them. The CDR3 consists of 13 residues. In DNA, the CDR3 is TGTGCCAGCAGTTTTACAGGGAATGAAAAACTGTTTTTT. Amino acids: CASSFTGNEKLFF.

V gene TRBV27 combines with J gene TRBJ1-1; the match to TRBD1 covers 7 bases. Unmatched junction bases numbered 2, after V lost 3 bases and J lost 4 bases. The CDR3 contains 13 residues. Germline values: CDR1 MNHEY, CDR2 SMNVEV (reference sequence). This CDR3 is CASSFDRVTEAFF. CDR3 DNA sequence: TGTGCCAGCAGTTTTGACAGGGTCACTGAAGCTTTCTTT.

The rearrangement uses TRBV11-1 and TRBJ2-1; maybe TRBD2 (6 bases). The V and J ends lost 5 bases and 4 bases respectively, with 18 bases between them. The germline V gene encodes CDR1 SGHAT and CDR2 FQDESV (reference sequence). The CDR3 contains 16 residues. CDR3 sequence reads: CASSPGPSASYNEQFF. The CDR3 nucleotides read TGTGCCAGCAGCCCCGGGCCTAGCGCCTCTTACAATGAGCAGTTCTTC.

The V and J genes are TRBV18 and TRBJ2-5; the D gene is possibly TRBD1 (5 bases). Germline values: CDR1 KGHSH, CDR2 LQKENI. Trimming removed 3 bases from V and 2 bases from J, with 7 bases in between. The CDR3 has 13 amino acids. The CDR3 sequence is CASSPTDQETQYF. The CDR3 bases are TGTGCCAGCTCACCGACAGATCAAGAGACCCAGTACTTC.

On this clone: An end of the junction does not agree with germline; a read error may underlie this. J is TRBJ2-2 and V is TRBV6-5; TRBD1 aligns across 9 bases. There are 15 residues in the CDR3. CDR1 and CDR2 (germline): MNHEY, SVGAGI. Here the CDR3 DNA reads TGTGCCAGCAGCACAGGGGGCACGAAAACCGGGGAGCTGTTTTTT. Residues: CASSTGGTKTGELFF.

This chain joins TRBV7-2 and TRBJ1-4, with TRBD1 as a possible D gene (5 bases). CDR3 length: 13 amino acids. Looked up from germline, CDR1 is SGHTA and CDR2 is FQGNSA. The V and J ends lost 4 bases and 9 bases respectively, with 12 bases between them. The CDR3 nucleotides read TGTGCCAGCAGCTCGGGGGGGACGAAAAAACTGTTTTTT. It is translated as CASSSGGTKKLFF.

The genes are TRBV28 and TRBJ1-6; weak D call: TRBD1 (6 bases). The length of the CDR3 is 16 residues. V was cut by 2 bases and J by 1 base, with 9 bases left in between. Germline V gene data show CDR1 as MDHEN and CDR2 as SYDVKM. CDR3 coding DNA: TGTGCCAGCAGTTTAGTACAGGGATCCTATAATTCACCCCTCCACTTT. Protein: CASSLVQGSYNSPLHF.

The J gene is TRBJ2-1, the V gene TRBV4-2; 7 bases agree with TRBD2. V shed 1 base and J 6 bases; nucleotides not matched to a gene: 6. This CDR3 has 15 residues. Germline CDR1 reads LGHNA; CDR2 reads YNFKEQ. The CDR3 loop reads CASSQVAGDSNEQFF. The CDR3, as DNA: TGTGCCAGCAGCCAAGTTGCGGGAGACTCCAATGAGCAGTTCTTC.